The present T cell receptor (beta chain) was sequenced within a study of identical twins. Study-wide results and limits: Models, which agreed with sharing between unrelated individuals, nonetheless underestimated the out-of-frame TCR alpha sharing seen in monozygotic twins.

This clonotype was recorded many times. Antigen specificity is unknown. The ends lost 8 bases at V and 6 bases at J; junction bases unmatched: 10. CDR1 is SGHVS and CDR2 is FNYEAQ in the germline V gene. The CDR3 runs to 15 residues. One entry per CDR3 protein results from TCRdb running MiXCR on the 5' RACE reads. The top ten clones hold 0.91% of a sample with about 520,000 distinct CDR3 sequences, 22% of them seen once. This same sample was also part of a study on T cells expressing NK-cell markers.

The source material was CD4+ T cells sorted from blood. The chain couples TRBV7-6 to TRBJ2-2, with TRBD1 matching over 9 bases. The sequence derives from a woman aged 18-29 years in good health. The CDR3 nucleotides are TGTGCCAGCGGAGGTTGGACAGGGGATCCCGGGGAGCTGTTTTTT. Translation: CASGGWTGDPGELFF.